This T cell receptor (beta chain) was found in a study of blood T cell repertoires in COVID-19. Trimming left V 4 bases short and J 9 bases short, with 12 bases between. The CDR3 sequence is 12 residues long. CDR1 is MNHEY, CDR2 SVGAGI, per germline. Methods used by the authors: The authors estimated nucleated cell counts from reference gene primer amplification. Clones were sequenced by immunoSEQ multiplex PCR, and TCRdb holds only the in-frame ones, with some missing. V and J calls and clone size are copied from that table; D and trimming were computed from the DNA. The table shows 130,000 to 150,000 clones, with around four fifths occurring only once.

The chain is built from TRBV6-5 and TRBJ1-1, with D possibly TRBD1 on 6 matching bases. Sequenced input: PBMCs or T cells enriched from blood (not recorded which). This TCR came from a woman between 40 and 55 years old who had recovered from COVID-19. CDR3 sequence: CASSLVQGKAFF. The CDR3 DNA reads TGTGCCAGCAGTTTAGTCCAGGGGAAAGCTTTCTTT.